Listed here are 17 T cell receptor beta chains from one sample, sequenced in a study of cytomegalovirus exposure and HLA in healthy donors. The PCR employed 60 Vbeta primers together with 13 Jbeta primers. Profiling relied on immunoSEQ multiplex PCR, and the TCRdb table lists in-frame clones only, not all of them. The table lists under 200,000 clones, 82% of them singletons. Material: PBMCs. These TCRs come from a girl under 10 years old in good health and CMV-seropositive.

CDR3 sequence reads: CASSLTRDRGYEQYF. The CDR3 DNA reads TGTGCCAGCAGCTTAACACGGGACAGGGGCTACGAGCAGTACTTC. This rearrangement joins TRBV7-3 to TRBJ2-7; 10 bases line up with TRBD1. CDR3 length equals 15 residues. CDR1 SGHTA and CDR2 FQGTGA come from the germline V gene. The V and J ends lost 0 bases and 3 bases, in that order; junction bases with no gene match: 2.

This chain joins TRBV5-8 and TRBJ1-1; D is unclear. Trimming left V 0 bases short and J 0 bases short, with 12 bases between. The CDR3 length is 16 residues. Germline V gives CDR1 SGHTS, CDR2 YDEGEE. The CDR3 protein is CASSLVRVLMNTEAFF. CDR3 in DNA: TGTGCCAGCAGCTTGGTGCGGGTACTCATGAACACTGAAGCTTTCTTT.

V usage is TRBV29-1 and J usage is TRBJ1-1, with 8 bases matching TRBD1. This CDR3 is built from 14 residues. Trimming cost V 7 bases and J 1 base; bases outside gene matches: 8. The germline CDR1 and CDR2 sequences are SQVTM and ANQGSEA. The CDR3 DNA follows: TGCAGCGGGGGCAGGGGGCCACCGAACACTGAAGCTTTCTTT. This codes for CSGGRGPPNTEAFF. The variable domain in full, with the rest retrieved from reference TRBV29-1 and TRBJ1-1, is SAVISQKPSRDICQRGTSLTIQCQVDSQVTMMFWYRQQPGQSLTLIATANQGSEATYESGFVIDKFPISRPNLTFSTLTVSNMSPEDSSIYLCSGGRGPPNTEAFFGQGTRLTVV.

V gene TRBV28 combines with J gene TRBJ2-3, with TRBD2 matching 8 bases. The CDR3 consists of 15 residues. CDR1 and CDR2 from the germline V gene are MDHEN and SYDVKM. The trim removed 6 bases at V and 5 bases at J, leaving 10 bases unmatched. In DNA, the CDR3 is TGTGCCAGCAGCCTTCTAGCGGGCGGTCGAGATACGCAGTATTTT. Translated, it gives CASSLLAGGRDTQYF.

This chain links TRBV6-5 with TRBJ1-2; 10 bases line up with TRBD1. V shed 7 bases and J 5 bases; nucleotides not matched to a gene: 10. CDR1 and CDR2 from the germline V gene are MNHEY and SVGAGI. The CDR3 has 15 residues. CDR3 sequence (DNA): TGTGCCAGCACCTCACCCGGGACAGGGGATTATGGCTACACCTTC. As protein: CASTSPGTGDYGYTF.

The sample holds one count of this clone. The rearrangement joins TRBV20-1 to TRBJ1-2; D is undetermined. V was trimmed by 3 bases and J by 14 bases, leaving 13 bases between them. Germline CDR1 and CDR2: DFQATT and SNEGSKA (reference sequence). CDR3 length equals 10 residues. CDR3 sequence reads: CSASATQRTF. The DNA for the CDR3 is TGCAGTGCTAGCGCAACTCAGAGGACCTTC.

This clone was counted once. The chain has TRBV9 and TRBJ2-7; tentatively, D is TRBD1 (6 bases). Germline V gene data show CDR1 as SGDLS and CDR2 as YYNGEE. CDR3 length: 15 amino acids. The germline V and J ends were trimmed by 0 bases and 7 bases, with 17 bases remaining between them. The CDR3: CASSVEGSGVEEQYF. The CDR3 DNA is TGTGCCAGCAGCGTAGAGGGGTCAGGGGTAGAGGAGCAGTACTTC.

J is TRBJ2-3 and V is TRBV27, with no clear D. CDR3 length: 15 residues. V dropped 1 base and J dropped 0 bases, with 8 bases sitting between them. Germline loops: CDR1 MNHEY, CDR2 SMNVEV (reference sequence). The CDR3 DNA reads TGTGCCAGCAGTTTATACGGGTTCAGCACAGATACGCAGTATTTT. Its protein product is CASSLYGFSTDTQYF.

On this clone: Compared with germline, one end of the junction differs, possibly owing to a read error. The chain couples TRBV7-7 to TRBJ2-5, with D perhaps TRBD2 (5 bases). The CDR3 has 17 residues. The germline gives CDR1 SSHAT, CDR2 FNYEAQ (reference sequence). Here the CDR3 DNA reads TGTGCTAGCAGCCTTCGCGGGCCGGGAACCCTCCAAGAGACCCAGTACTTC. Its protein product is CASSLRGPGTLQETQYF.

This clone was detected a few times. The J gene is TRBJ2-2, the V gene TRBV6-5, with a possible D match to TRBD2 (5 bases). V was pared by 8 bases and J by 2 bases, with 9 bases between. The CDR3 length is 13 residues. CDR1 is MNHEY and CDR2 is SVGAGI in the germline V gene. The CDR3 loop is CASRGPNTGELFF. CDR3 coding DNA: TGTGCCAGCCGAGGGCCTAACACCGGGGAGCTGTTTTTT.

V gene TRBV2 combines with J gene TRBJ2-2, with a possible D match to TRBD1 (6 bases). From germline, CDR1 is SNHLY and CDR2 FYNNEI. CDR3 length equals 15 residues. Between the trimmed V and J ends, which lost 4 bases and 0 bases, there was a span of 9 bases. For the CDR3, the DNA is TGTGCCAGCAGTGTTGCAGGGGCGAACACCGGGGAGCTGTTTTTT. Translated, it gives CASSVAGANTGELFF.

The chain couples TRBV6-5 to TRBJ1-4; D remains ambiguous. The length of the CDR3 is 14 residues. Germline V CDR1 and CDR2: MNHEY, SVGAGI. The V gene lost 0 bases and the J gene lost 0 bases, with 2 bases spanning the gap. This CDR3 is CASSYSSTNEKLFF. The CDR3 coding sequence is TGTGCCAGCAGTTACTCCTCAACTAATGAAAAACTGTTTTTT.

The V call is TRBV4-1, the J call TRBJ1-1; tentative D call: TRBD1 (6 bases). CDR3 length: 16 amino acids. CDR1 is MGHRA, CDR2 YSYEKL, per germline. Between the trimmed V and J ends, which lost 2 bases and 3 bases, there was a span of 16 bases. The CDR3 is CASSQTLRGADTEAFF. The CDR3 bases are TGCGCCAGCAGCCAAACCCTTCGGGGGGCGGACACTGAAGCTTTCTTT.

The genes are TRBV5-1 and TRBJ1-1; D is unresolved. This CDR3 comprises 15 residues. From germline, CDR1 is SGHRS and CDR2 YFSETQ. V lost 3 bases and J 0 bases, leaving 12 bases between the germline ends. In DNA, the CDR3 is TGCGCCAGCAGCTGGTCGGCACAGATGAACACTGAAGCTTTCTTT. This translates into CASSWSAQMNTEAFF.

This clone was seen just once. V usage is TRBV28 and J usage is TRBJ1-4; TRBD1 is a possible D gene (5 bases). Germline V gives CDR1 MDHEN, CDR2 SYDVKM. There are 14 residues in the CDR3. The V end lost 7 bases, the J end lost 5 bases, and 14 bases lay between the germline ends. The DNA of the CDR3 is TGTGCCAGCACCCAGACAGTCCGGAATGAAAAACTGTTTTTT. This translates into CASTQTVRNEKLFF.

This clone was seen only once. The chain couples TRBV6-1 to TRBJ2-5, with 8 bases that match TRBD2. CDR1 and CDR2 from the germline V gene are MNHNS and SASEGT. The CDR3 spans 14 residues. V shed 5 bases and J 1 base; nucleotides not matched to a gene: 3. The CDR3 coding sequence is TGTGCCAGCAGTAAACTAGCGGTCCAAGAGACCCAGTACTTC. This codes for CASSKLAVQETQYF.

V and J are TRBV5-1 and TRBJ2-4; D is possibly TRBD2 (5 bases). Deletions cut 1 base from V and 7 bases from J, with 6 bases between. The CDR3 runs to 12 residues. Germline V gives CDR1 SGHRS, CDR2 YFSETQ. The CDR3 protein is CASSLTSNIQYF. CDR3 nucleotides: TGCGCCAGCAGCTTGACTAGTAACATTCAGTACTTC.